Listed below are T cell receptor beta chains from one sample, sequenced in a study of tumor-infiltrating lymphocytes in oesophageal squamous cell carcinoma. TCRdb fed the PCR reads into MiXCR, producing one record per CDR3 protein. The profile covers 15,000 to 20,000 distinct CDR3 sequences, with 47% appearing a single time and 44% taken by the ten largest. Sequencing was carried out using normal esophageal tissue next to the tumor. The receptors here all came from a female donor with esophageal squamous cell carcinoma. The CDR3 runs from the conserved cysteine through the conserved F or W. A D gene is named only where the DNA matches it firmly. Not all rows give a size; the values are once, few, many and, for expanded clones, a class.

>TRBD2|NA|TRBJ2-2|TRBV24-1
CATSAAAGGITGELFF
TGTGCCACCAGTGCTGCAGCGGGGGGCATCACCGGGGAGCTGTTTTTT
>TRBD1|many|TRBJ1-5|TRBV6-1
CASSSPGGYSNQPQHF
TGTGCCAGCAGTTCGCCAGGGGGCTATAGCAATCAGCCCCAGCATTTT
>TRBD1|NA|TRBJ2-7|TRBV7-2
CASSVWTGGTYEQYF
TGTGCCAGCAGCGTATGGACAGGGGGAACCTACGAGCAGTACTTC
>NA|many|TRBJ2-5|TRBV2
CASSEEKGETQYF
TGTGCCAGCAGTGAAGAAAAGGGAGAGACCCAGTACTTC
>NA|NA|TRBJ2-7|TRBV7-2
CASSLHVAGATYNEQYF
TGTGCCAGCAGCTTACACGTCGCAGGGGCGACCTACAATGAGCAGTACTTC
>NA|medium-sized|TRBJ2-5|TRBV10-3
CATKIEGSQETQYF
TGTGCCACCAAGATCGAGGGGAGTCAAGAGACCCAGTACTTC
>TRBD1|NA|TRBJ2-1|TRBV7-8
CASSLRPGQANEQFF
TGTGCCAGCAGCCTAAGACCGGGACAGGCAAATGAGCAGTTCTTC
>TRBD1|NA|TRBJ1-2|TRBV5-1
CASSLDRGGYGYTF
TGCGCCAGCAGCTTGGACAGGGGAGGCTATGGCTACACCTTC
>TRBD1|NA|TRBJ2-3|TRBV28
CASRGQGKAADTQYF
TGTGCCAGCAGGGGACAGGGGAAGGCGGCAGATACGCAGTATTTT
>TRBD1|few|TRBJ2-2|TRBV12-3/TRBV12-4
CASKDRVLNTGELFF
TGTGCCAGCAAAGACAGGGTTCTCAACACCGGGGAGCTGTTTTTT
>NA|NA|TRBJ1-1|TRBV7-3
CASSLIQGTEAFF
TGTGCCAGCAGCTTAATTCAGGGTACTGAAGCTTTCTTT
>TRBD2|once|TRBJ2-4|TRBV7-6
CASSPRRATGGALNNEQYF
TGTGCTAGCAGCCCCCGCAGGGCTACGGGAGGCGCTTTAAACAATGAGCAGTACTTC
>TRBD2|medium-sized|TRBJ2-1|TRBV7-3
CASSVPTTSGGSGEQFF
TGTGCCAGCAGCGTCCCCACCACTAGCGGGGGTTCGGGTGAGCAGTTCTTC
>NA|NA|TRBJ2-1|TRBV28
CASGRLDEQFF
TGTGCCAGCGGACGCTTGGATGAGCAGTTCTTC
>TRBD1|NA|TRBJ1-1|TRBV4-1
CASSQDRTGGRAEAFF
TGTGCCAGCAGCCAAGATCGGACAGGGGGAAGGGCTGAAGCTTTCTTT
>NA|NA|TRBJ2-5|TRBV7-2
CASSLSRQETQYF
TGTGCCAGCAGCTTATCCAGGCAAGAGACCCAGTACTTC
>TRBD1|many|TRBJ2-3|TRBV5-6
CASSLVDRGRDTQYF
TGTGCCAGCAGCTTGGTCGACAGGGGCAGGGATACGCAGTATTTT
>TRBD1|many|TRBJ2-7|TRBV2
CASSNPRTGIREQYF
TGTGCCAGCAGTAACCCCAGGACAGGGATACGCGAGCAGTACTTC
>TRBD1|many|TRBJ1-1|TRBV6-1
CASLKGAVSPAAFF
TGTGCCAGCCTGAAGGGGGCAGTGAGTCCGGCAGCTTTCTTT
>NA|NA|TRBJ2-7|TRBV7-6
CAGDHSYNEQYF
TGTGCCGGGGACCACTCCTACAATGAGCAGTACTTC
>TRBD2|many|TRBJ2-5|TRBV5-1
CASSLSLAGAEQYF
TGCGCCAGCAGCTTGTCCCTAGCGGGGGCTGAGCAGTACTTC
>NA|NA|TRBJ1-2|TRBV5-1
CASSPLQGTLSYGYTF
TGCGCCAGCAGCCCGTTACAGGGAACCCTATCCTATGGCTACACCTTC
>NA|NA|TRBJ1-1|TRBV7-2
CASSSLQGVDTEAFF
TGTGCCAGCAGCTCCCTACAGGGAGTCGATACTGAAGCTTTCTTT
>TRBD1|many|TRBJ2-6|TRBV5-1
CASSPQGQVNSGANVLTF
TGCGCCAGCTCCCCCCAGGGACAGGTCAACTCTGGGGCCAACGTCCTGACTTTC
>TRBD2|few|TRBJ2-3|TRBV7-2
CASRMTSGEADTQYF
TGTGCCAGCAGGATGACTAGCGGTGAGGCAGATACGCAGTATTTT
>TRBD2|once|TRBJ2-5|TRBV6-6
CASTLAGTETQYF
TGTGCCAGCACCTTAGCGGGGACGGAGACCCAGTACTTC
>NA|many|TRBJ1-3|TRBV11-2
CASSKNRVSGNTIYF
TGTGCCAGCAGCAAAAACAGGGTCTCTGGAAACACCATATATTTT
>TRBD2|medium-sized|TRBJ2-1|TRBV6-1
CASSGTSGSNEQFF
TGTGCCAGCAGTGGGACTAGCGGGAGTAATGAGCAGTTCTTC
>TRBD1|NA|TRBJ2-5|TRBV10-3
CATGQGFTFQETQYF
TGTGCCACAGGACAGGGCTTTACCTTCCAAGAGACCCAGTACTTC
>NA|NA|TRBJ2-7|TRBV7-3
CASSFDPGREQYF
TGTGCCAGCAGCTTTGATCCCGGGAGAGAGCAGTACTTC
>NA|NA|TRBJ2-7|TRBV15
CATSRDSSSYEQYF
TGTGCCACCAGCAGAGACAGTAGCTCCTACGAGCAGTACTTC
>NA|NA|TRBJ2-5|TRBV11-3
CASSLDRQETQYF
TGTGCCAGCAGCTTAGACAGACAAGAGACCCAGTACTTC
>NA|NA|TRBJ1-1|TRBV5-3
CASSSWVGGHTEAFF
TGCGCCAGCAGCTCCTGGGTGGGGGGACACACTGAAGCTTTCTTT
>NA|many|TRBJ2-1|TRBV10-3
CAISGTGYYNEQFF
TGTGCCATCAGTGGGACTGGGTACTACAATGAGCAGTTCTTC
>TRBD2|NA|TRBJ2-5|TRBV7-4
CASSSQRRVGGVYNEQYF
TGTGCCAGCAGCTCACAAAGAAGGGTGGGGGGGGTCTACAATGAGCAGTACTTC
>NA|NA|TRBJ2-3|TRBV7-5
CISVPEAAGTITDTQYF
NA
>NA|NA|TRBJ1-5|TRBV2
CASKWGSNQPQHF
TGTGCCAGCAAGTGGGGGAGCAATCAGCCCCAGCATTTT
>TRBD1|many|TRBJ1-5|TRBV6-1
CASRTSRDRDNQPQHF
TGTGCCAGCAGAACCAGCAGGGACAGAGATAATCAGCCCCAGCATTTT
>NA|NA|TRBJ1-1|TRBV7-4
CASSFNWGGTEAFF
TGTGCCAGCAGCTTCAACTGGGGGGGCACTGAAGCTTTCTTT
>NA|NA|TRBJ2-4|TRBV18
CASSPESGVSPLHF
TGTGCCAGCTCACCAGAATCAGGGGTTTCACCCCTCCACTTC
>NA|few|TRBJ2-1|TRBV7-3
CASSLSRDYNEQFF
TGTGCCAGCAGCTTATCTCGGGACTACAATGAGCAGTTCTTC
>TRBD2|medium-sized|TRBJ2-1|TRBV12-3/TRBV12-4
CASRRTSGVNEQFF
TGTGCCAGCAGAAGGACTAGCGGGGTCAATGAGCAGTTCTTC
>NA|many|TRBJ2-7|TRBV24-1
CATSDWQQGGEQYF
TGTGCCACCAGTGATTGGCAACAGGGTGGCGAGCAGTACTTC
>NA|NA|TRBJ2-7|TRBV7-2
CASSFGLGEQYF
TGTGCCAGCAGCTTCGGGCTCGGCGAGCAGTACTTC
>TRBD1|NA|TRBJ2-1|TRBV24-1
CATSSRTGSNRGSYNEQFF
TGTGCCACCAGTTCGAGGACAGGCTCCAACCGGGGATCCTACAATGAGCAGTTCTTC
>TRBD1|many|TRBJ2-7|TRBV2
CASSGDRLYEQYF
TGTGCCAGCAGTGGGGACAGATTGTACGAGCAGTACTTC
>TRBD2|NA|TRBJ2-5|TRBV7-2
CASSLGVVRGGETQYF
TGTGCCAGCAGCTTAGGGGTGGTGCGGGGGGGGGAGACCCAGTACTTC
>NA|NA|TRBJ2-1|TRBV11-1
CASSGGTAGLKTQFF
TGTGCCAGCAGCGGCGGGACAGCCGGTTTAAAGACCCAGTTCTTC
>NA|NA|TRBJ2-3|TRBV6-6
CASSITYGADTQYF
TGTGCCAGCAGTATTACATATGGGGCAGATACGCAGTATTTT
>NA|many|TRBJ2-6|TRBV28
CASVLSGANVLTF
TGTGCCTCGGTCCTCTCTGGGGCCAACGTCCTGACTTTC
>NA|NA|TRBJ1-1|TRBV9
CASSVAGRAGEAFF
TGTGCCAGCAGCGTAGCGGGGAGGGCAGGTGAAGCTTTCTTT
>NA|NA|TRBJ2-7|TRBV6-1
CASRKRDGYEQYF
TGTGCCAGCAGAAAACGGGACGGCTACGAGCAGTACTTC
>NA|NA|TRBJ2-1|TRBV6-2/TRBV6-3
CASSWGGHNPNEQFF
TGTGCCAGCAGTTGGGGGGGGCATAACCCCAATGAGCAGTTCTTC
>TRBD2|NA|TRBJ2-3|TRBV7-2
CASSLARGWMTDTQYF
TGTGCCAGCAGCTTAGCGCGGGGGTGGATGACAGATACGCAGTATTTT
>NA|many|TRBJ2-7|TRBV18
CASSPAAAYEQYF
TGTGCCAGCTCACCAGCGGCCGCCTACGAGCAGTACTTC
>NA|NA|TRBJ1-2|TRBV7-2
CASSLVAAGKDGYTF
TGTGCCAGCAGCTTAGTCGCGGCAGGGAAAGATGGCTACACCTTC
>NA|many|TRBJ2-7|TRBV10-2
CASSSWQMGRYEQYF
TGCGCCAGCAGTAGTTGGCAGATGGGCCGATACGAGCAGTACTTC
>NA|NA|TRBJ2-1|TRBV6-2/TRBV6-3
CASSLDYLSYNEQFF
TGTGCCAGCAGTCTAGACTACCTCTCCTACAATGAGCAGTTCTTC
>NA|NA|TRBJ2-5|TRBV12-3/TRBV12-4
CASSATITQETQYF
TGTGCCAGCAGTGCCACAATCACCCAAGAGACCCAGTACTTC